In its sample, the clone carrying this T cell receptor (beta chain) was seen many times. Its antigen is not identified. CDR3 length: 13 amino acids. Germline-derived CDR1 and CDR2 are LGHDT and YNNKEL (reference sequence). V lost 0 bases and J lost 5, with 7 bases in between. This sample is part of a study of neurological immune-mediated disorders. Broader study findings: The level of TCR clonal expansion was highest in patients with HTLV-1-associated myelopathy and lowest in multiple sclerosis, where it fell below the level seen in healthy controls.

TCRdb used MiXCR to reprocess the 5' RACE reads, holding one entry per CDR3 protein. The profile covers roughly 29,000 distinct CDR3 sequences, with approximately 24% appearing a single time and roughly 27% taken by the ten largest. V gene TRBV3-1 combines with J gene TRBJ2-5; D remains ambiguous. The sample taken for sequencing was CD4+ T cells from blood. The sequence derives from a man aged 45-60 years with HTLV-1-associated myelopathy (HAM/TSP). CDR3: CASSQDRAETQYF. CDR3 bases: TGTGCCAGCAGCCAAGATCGAGCCGAGACCCAGTACTTC.